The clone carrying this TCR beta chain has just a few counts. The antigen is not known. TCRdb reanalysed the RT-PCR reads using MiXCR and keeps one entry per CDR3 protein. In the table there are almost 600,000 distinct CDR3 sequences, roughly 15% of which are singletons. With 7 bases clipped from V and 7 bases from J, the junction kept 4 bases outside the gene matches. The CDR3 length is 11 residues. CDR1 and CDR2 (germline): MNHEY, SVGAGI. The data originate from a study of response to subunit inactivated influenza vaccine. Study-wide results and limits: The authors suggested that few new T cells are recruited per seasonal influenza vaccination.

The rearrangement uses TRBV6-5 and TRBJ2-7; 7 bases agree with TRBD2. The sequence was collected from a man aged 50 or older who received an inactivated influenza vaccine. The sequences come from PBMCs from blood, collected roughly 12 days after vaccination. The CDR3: CASTLGGEQYF. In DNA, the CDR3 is TGTGCCAGCACCCTGGGAGGGGAGCAGTACTTC.